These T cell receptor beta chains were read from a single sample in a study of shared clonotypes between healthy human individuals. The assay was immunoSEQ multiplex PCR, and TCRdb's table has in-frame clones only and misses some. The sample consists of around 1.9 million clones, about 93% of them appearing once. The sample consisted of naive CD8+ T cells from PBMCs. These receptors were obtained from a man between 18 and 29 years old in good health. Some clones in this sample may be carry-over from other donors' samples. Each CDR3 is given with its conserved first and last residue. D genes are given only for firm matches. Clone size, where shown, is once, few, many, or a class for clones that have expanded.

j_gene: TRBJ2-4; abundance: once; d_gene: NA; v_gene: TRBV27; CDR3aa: CASSPLGGAKNIQYF; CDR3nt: TGTGCCAGCAGCCCGTTAGGTGGAGCCAAAAACATTCAGTACTTC
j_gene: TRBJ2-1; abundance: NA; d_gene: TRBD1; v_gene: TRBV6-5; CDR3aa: CASSYRQGGLFF; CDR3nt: TGTGCCAGCAGTTACCGACAGGGGGGACTCTTCTTC
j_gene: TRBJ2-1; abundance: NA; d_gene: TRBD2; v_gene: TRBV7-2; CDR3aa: CASSELAVYNEQFF; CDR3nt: TGTGCCAGCAGCGAACTAGCGGTATACAATGAGCAGTTCTTC
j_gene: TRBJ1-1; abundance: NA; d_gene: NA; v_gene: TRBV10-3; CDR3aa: CAISESTEKDTEAFF; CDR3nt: TGTGCCATCAGTGAGTCGACAGAGAAAGACACTGAAGCTTTCTTT
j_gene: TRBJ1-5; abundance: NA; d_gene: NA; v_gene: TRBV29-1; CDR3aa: CSVDGGDFGQPQHF; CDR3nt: TGCAGCGTTGATGGGGGGGACTTCGGGCAGCCCCAGCATTTT
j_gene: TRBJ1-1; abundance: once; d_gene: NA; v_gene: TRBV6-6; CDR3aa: CASAEGTEAFF; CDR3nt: TGTGCCAGCGCCGAGGGGACTGAAGCTTTCTTT
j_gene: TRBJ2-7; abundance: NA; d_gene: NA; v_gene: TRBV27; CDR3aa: CASARMDTSYEQYF; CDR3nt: TGTGCCAGCGCTCGTATGGACACCTCCTACGAGCAGTACTTC
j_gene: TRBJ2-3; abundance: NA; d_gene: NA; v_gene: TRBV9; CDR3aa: CASSVAGVGDTQYF; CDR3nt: TGTGCCAGCAGCGTAGCGGGAGTAGGAGATACGCAGTATTTT
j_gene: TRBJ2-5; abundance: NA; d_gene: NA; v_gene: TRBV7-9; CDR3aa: CASSHPFQTQVQETQYF; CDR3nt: TGTGCCAGCAGCCACCCCTTCCAAACACAGGTACAAGAGACCCAGTACTTC
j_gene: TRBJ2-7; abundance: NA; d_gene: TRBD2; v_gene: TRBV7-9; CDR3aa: CASSPDSGPSSYEQYF; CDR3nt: TGTGCCAGCAGCCCCGATAGCGGGCCGAGCTCCTACGAGCAGTACTTC
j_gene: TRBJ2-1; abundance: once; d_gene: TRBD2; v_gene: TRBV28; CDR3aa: CASSLSSGSENEQFF; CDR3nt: TGTGCCAGCAGTTTATCTAGCGGGAGCGAGAATGAGCAGTTCTTC
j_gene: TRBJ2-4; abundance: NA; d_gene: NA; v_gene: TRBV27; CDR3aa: CASSLGADLAKNIQYF; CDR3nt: TGTGCCAGCAGTTTGGGGGCCGACCTAGCCAAAAACATTCAGTACTTC
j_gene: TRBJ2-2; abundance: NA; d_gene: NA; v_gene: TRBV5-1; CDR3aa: CASSLEGRMVNTGELFF; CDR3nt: TGCGCCAGCAGCTTGGAAGGACGCATGGTGAACACCGGGGAGCTGTTTTTT
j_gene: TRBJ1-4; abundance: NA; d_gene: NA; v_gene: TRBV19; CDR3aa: CASSIPQVNEKLFF; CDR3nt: TGTGCCAGTAGTATCCCGCAGGTTAATGAAAAACTGTTTTTT
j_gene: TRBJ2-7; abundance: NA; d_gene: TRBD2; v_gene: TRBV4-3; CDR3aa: CASSQTSAISYEQYF; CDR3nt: TGCGCCAGCAGCCAAACTAGCGCTATCTCCTACGAGCAGTACTTC
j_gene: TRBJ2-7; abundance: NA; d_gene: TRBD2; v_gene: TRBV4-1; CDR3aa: CASSQQGREGPYEQYF; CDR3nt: TGCGCCAGCAGCCAACAGGGGCGGGAGGGTCCCTACGAGCAGTACTTC
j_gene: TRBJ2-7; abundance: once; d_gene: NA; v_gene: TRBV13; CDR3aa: CASSSQDSYEQYF; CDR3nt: TGTGCCAGCAGCTCCCAGGATTCCTACGAGCAGTACTTC
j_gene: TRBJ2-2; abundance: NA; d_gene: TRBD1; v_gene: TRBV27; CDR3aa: CASSWSDRDTGELFF; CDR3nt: TGTGCCAGCAGTTGGTCCGACAGGGACACCGGGGAGCTGTTTTTT
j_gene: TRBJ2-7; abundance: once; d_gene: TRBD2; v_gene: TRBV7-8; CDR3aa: CASSLADGGYEQYF; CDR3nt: TGTGCCAGCAGCTTAGCCGACGGGGGGTACGAGCAGTACTTC
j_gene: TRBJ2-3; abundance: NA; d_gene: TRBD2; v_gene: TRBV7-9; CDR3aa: CASSQGLAGVTDTQYF; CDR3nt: TGTGCCAGCAGCCAAGGACTAGCGGGAGTAACAGATACGCAGTATTTT
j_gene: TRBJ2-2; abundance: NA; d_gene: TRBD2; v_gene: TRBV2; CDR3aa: CASSEVPSGRQGELFF; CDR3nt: TGTGCCAGCAGTGAGGTCCCTAGCGGGAGGCAGGGGGAGCTGTTTTTT
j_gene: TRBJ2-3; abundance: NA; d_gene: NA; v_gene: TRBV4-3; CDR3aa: CASSQDGGIGTDTQYF; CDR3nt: TGCGCCAGCAGCCAAGACGGCGGGATAGGGACAGATACGCAGTATTTT
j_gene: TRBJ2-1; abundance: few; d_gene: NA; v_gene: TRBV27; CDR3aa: CASSPGTEQFF; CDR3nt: TGTGCCAGCAGCCCCGGGACCGAGCAGTTCTTC
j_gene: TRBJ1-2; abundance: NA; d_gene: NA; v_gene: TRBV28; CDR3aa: CASSPGGVYGYTF; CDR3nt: TGTGCCAGCAGCCCCGGGGGGGTCTATGGCTACACCTTC
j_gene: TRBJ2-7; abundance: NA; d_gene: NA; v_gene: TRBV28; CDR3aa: CASSPRMAYEQYF; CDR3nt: TGTGCCAGCAGTCCGAGAATGGCCTACGAGCAGTACTTC
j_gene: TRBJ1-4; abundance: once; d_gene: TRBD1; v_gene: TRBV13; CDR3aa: CASSRPGTGNEKLFF; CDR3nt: TGTGCCAGCAGCAGACCCGGGACAGGGAATGAAAAACTGTTTTTT
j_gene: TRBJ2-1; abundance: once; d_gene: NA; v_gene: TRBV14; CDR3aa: CASSPQPPWSEIYNEQFF; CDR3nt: TGTGCCAGCAGCCCCCAACCCCCTTGGAGCGAGATCTACAATGAGCAGTTCTTC
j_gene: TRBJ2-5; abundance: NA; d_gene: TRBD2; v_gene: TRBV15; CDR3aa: CATSIPQRELPDETQYF; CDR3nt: TGTGCCACCAGCATCCCCCAGCGGGAGTTACCGGACGAGACTCAGTACTTC
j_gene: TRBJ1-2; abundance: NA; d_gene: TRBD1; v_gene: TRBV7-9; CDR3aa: CASSLSGSQGVYGYTF; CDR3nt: TGTGCCAGCAGCCTTTCCGGGTCACAGGGGGTCTATGGCTACACCTTC
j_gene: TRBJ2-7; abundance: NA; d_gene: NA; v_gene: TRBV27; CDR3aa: CASIDPFYEQYF; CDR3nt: TGTGCCAGCATCGACCCCTTCTACGAGCAGTACTTC
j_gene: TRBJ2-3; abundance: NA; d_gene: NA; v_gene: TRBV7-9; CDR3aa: CASSLATRDTQYF; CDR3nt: TGTGCCAGCAGCTTAGCGACTAGGGATACGCAGTATTTT
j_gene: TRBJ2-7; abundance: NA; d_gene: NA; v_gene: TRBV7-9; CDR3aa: CASSSLAASYEQYF; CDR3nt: TGTGCCAGCAGCTCGCTAGCAGCCTCCTACGAGCAGTACTTC
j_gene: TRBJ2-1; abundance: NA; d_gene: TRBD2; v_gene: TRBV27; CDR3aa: CASRPHRDYTNNEQFF; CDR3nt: TGTGCCAGCAGACCACACCGGGACTACACCAACAATGAGCAGTTCTTC
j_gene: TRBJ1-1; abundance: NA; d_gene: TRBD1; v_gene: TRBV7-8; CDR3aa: CASTRGGYLGEAFF; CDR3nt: TGTGCCAGCACCAGGGGGGGATATCTCGGTGAAGCTTTCTTT
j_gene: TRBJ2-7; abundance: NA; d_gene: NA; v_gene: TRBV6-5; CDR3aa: CASSYTGWDGGQEQYF; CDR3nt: TGTGCCAGCAGTTACACCGGTTGGGACGGAGGACAAGAGCAGTACTTC
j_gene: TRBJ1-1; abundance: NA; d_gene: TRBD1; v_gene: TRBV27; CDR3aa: CASSPTGGVTEAFF; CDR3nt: TGTGCCAGCAGTCCGACAGGGGGCGTCACTGAAGCTTTCTTT
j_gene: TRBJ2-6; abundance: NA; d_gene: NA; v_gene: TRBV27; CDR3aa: CASTWGASGANVLTF; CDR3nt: TGTGCCAGCACGTGGGGGGCGAGTGGGGCCAACGTCCTGACTTTC
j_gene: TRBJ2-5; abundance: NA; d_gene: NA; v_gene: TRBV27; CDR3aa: CASSFGTGGEETQYF; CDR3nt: TGTGCCAGCAGTTTTGGTACAGGGGGGGAAGAGACCCAGTACTTC